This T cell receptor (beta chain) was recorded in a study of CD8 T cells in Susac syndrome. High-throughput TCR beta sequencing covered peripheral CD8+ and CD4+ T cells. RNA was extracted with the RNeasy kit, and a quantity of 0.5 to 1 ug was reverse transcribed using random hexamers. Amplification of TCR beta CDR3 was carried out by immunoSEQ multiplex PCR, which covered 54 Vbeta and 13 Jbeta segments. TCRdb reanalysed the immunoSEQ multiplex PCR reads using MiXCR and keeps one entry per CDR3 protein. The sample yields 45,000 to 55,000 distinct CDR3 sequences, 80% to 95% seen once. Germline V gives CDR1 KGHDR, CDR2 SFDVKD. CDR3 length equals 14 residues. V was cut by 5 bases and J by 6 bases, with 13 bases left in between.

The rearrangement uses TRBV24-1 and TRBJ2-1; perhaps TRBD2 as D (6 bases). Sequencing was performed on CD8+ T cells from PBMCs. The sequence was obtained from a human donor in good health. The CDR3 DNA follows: TGTGCCACCAGTGCGCGGGAAAGGGGCAATGAGCAGTTCTTC. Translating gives CATSARERGNEQFF.